This T cell receptor beta chain was found in a study of blood T cells in healthy people across ages (dated by TCRdb to the mid-2010s). Study-wide context: In model experiments, template switching captured roughly one uniquely barcoded TCR beta cDNA molecule for every two T cells. To track age-related changes in TCR beta repertoire diversity, the study relied on deep sequencing normalized with unique cDNA molecular identifiers. Four age groups were formed from the donors: young (average 16 years), middle-aged (approximately 41), aged (more than 55) and long-lived (about 80). For two donors (one aged 18 to 30 and one aged 80 or older), the study analyzed two additional independent replicas of 1 million unique cDNA reads from the same blood draw. Study-wide conclusions, independent of this receptor: Since profiling was done on bulk unsorted PBMCs, naive and antigen-experienced compartments could not be conclusively compared. Compared with the aged group, the long-lived group had more naive CD4+ T cells, fewer expanded clones and increased TCR diversity, suggesting age selection. Estimates of total diversity from one million sequenced T cells were regarded as lower bounds and underestimates. As age increased, observed TCR beta diversity per million T cells dropped in a roughly linear way, and a significant reduction was already evident by age 40. There was a strong correlation between observed TCR beta diversity and the percentage of naive T cells measured by flow cytometry. Because donor CMV infection status was unknown, age-related changes in expanded clonotypes were potentially confounded.

This clonotype was picked up a small number of times. This receptor's antigen is unknown. Base qualities are missing; no much larger clone stands one base away. Donors were a few dozen systemically healthy Caucasian individuals from Russia aged about 6 to 100 years. Ten milliliters of peripheral blood were drawn from each donor into EDTA-treated Vacutainer tubes. Ficoll-Paque density-gradient centrifugation was used to isolate PBMCs, with at least 6 million per sample. Total RNA was extracted from PBMCs with Trizol reagent, with at least 5.5 micrograms obtained per sample. Naive CD45RAhigh/CD27high T cell percentages were measured by flow cytometry on a PBMC aliquot from every donor. Looking up the germline V gene (reference sequence) yields CDR1 MNHEY and CDR2 SMNVEV. Clipping removes 1 base from V and 0 bases from J, with 6 as the unmatched junction base count. Counted from cysteine to phenylalanine, this CDR3 has 17 amino acids. The entry retains the CDR3 DNA only, 51 bases that are in frame from base 1.

Library preparation was by 5' RACE. TCRdb records Illumina HiSeq 2500 as the sequencer. A second PCR of about 6 to 11 cycles was run with a J-beta primer mix and a sample-barcoded 5' primer. Each TCR beta cDNA molecule received a unique molecular identifier from a template-switch 5' adaptor carrying 12 random nucleotides. Each sample yielded at least 3 million CDR3-containing paired-end reads. The Mint cDNA synthesis kit, primed by a TRBC-specific oligonucleotide, was used to synthesize first-strand cDNA from all RNA. Following uracil-DNA glycosylase treatment, a first 18-cycle PCR with universal primers M1SS and BC2_uni_R was performed on all cDNA. Per the authors' processing: Each sample was normalized by randomly selecting 1 million high-quality reads, each carrying a distinct molecular identifier. Instead of being binned into consensus sequences, reads that shared molecular identifiers were thrown out. MiTCR, run with a Q25 quality threshold and the strictest error-elimination algorithm, handled CDR3 identification, clonotype clustering and error correction. A nonparametric unseen species model with Euler transformation was used to estimate a lower bound on total TCR beta diversity. TCRdb reanalyzed the raw reads on its own, using fastp at Q25 for trimming and MiXCR for clone calling, and kept in-frame beta chains. All rows with the same CDR3 protein become a single entry with the most common DNA and genes. TCRdb's processing, not the authors', yielded these V and J calls. Counted in this sample were some 1,000,000 distinct CDR3 sequences; approximately 26% of them appeared once. The leading ten clones occupy about 0.8% of the sample.

This same sample was also taken into another study, of T cells of mothers and their children. As that second study puts it: Donors were nine systemically healthy Caucasian individuals: three mothers and their six children. cDNA synthesis used all of the extracted RNA, with 1.5 ug of RNA in each 15 ul reaction. In the second PCR, the M1S primer introduced both the sample barcodes and 2-4 random nucleotides. More than 8 million TCR beta CDR3 reads were obtained from each mother, and about 3 million reads were obtained from each child. Thymic selection similarly shapes TCR recombination output in related and unrelated pairs, with minor effect from inherited differences. Related mother-child pairs always showed normalized repertoire overlap that was slightly higher than in unrelated mother-child pairs, though the difference was never significant. With a sensitivity of 90 to 100 clones per million clonotypes, no persistent microchimeric T cell clones were detected. To look for features that set related mother-child pairs apart from unrelated individuals, the researchers ran deep NGS to compare the TCR beta repertoires of mothers and children. The mean age was 40 +/- 4 years for the mothers and approximately 11 +/- 4 years for the children. After adapter ligation was performed with NEBNext reagents, the libraries were sequenced on an Illumina HiSeq 2000 with 100+100 nt paired-end reads. To prevent cross-contamination, the mother and child libraries were prepared a month apart and were sequenced in separate runs. For each donor, somewhere between roughly 450,000 and 2,100,000 distinct TCR beta clonotypes were identified. Naive TCR beta clonotypes were estimated from low-frequency clonotypes matched to each donor's FACS-determined naive share, without sorting.

The sequence links TRBV27 to TRBJ2-3; 8 of the junction bases match TRBD2. Sequences were obtained from blood. This receptor was taken from a girl aged 2-10 years in good health. Here the CDR3 is given as CASSLYSGSASTDTQYF. In nucleotide form, the sequence is TGTGCCAGCAGTTTATACAGCGGGAGCGCTAGCACAGATACGCAGTATTTT.